A selection of T cell receptor beta chains follows, all from one sample in a study of T cell repertoires in cytomegalovirus infection. A single record per CDR3 protein comes from TCRdb applying MiXCR to the reads. The sample contains fewer than 150,000 distinct CDR3 sequences, more than 30% of which appear only once. Their specific antigens are unknown. Sequencing was performed on CD8+ T cells from cultured PBMCs, taken from culture after CMV antigen stimulation. Receptor source: a human donor in good health (CMV status not recorded). Some clones in this sample may be carry-over from other donors' samples. The CDR3 runs from the conserved cysteine through the conserved F or W. The D gene is left open where the match is weak. For some rows the clone size is stated as once, few or many, or as a class when expanded; others skip it.

TRBV7-2	.	TRBJ2-1	many	TGTGCCAGCAGCTATGATTTGAATGAGCAGTTCTTC	CASSYDLNEQFF
TRBV6-5	TRBD1	TRBJ2-1	.	TGTGCCAGCAGTTACTCCGGGACAGGGTTCTACAATGAGCAGTTCTTC	CASSYSGTGFYNEQFF
TRBV27	.	TRBJ1-3	large	TGTGCCAGCAGTTTAGGCCCCTCTGGAAACACCATATATTTT	CASSLGPSGNTIYF
TRBV28	.	TRBJ2-1	.	TGTGCCACCGAGGGGGGGTCCTTCTCCTACAATGAGCAGTTCTTC	CATEGGSFSYNEQFF
TRBV7-2	TRBD1	TRBJ2-3	many	TGTGCCAGCAGCCCGAACGGACAGGGGGCCCCCACAGATACGCAGTATTTT	CASSPNGQGAPTDTQYF
TRBV4-1	.	TRBJ2-2	.	TGCGCCAGCAGCCACCGCGCCGGAACCGGGGAGCTGTTTTTT	CASSHRAGTGELFF
TRBV4-1	.	TRBJ1-5	few	TGCGCCAGCAGCCAAGCGGCGGAATATAGCAATCAGCCCCAGCATTTT	CASSQAAEYSNQPQHF
TRBV7-2	.	TRBJ1-1	few	TGTGCCAGCAGCTTTACGGGTGAGGGCACTGAAGCTTTCTTT	CASSFTGEGTEAFF
TRBV6-2/TRBV6-3	TRBD1	TRBJ1-1	few	TGTGCCAGCAGCCCCCCGACAGGGAAGACTGAAGCTTTCTTT	CASSPPTGKTEAFF
TRBV6-5	TRBD1	TRBJ1-6	many	TGTGCCAGCAGTTACTCCCTGACAGGGACATCACCCCTCCACTTT	CASSYSLTGTSPLHF
TRBV10-3	.	TRBJ1-1	many	TGTGCCATCAGGGGGGGGTCGGGGACGGGTACTGAAGCTTTCTTT	CAIRGGSGTGTEAFF
TRBV20-1	.	TRBJ1-1	.	TGCAGTGCTAGAGATGGGGGGGCCACTGAAGCTTTCTTT	CSARDGGATEAFF
TRBV15	TRBD1	TRBJ2-7	.	TGTGCCACCAGCCCACAGACAGGGAAGCTCCCCTACGAGCAGTACTTC	CATSPQTGKLPYEQYF
TRBV27	.	TRBJ2-1	.	TGTGCCAGCAGTCGGGGAGGGGACAGGTCCTACAATGAGCAGTTCTTC	CASSRGGDRSYNEQFF
TRBV6-1	.	TRBJ2-1	many	TGTGCCAGCAGTGAAGAGAAAAGCTCCTACAATGAGCAGTTCTTC	CASSEEKSSYNEQFF
TRBV4-1	.	TRBJ2-3	few	TGCGCCAGCAGCCGTATCTACAACACAGATACGCAGTATTTT	CASSRIYNTDTQYF
TRBV6-2/TRBV6-3	.	TRBJ2-6	.	TGTGCCAGCAGTTACTCGGAGGACGGGTCCTCTGGGGCCAACGTCCTGACTTTC	CASSYSEDGSSGANVLTF